This TCR beta chain was profiled in a study of blood T cell repertoires in COVID-19 (dated by TCRdb to 2018 to 2021). Some background on the complete study: Collaborator samples came from the United States, Italy and Spain and covered acute and convalescent phases of COVID-19. The repertoires were released in a freely available public database intended as a resource for research on the immune response to SARS-CoV-2. Where available, HLA class I and class II types were taken from metadata supplied by the sample provider and were not determined by assay-based typing. Subjects who had been exposed to COVID-19, were actively infected with it, or had recovered from it provided the deeply sampled blood TCRbeta repertoires that made up the dataset. The sample metadata nearly always contained a de-identified subject ID, COVID-19 status, age in years and sex. Samples were obtained from the ongoing ImmuneRACE study (first 160 participants) and from some 1,300 subjects provided by 6 global collaborators. The prospective study material was composed of cDNA or gDNA derived from T cells, B-cell-depleted T cells, or PBMCs. Results the study describes overall, beyond this receptor: Clinical and demographic metadata were provided uncurated, with the amount varying by source and participant.

The immunoSEQ Assay, a bias-controlled multiplex PCR, was used to amplify TCRbeta CDR3 regions from genomic DNA. Concerning the study's data processing: Nucleated cell counts per sample were estimated from amplification of reference gene primers within the assay. To quantify the absolute abundance of each unique TCRbeta CDR3 rearrangement, sequence reads were collapsed and filtered. For each sample, productive Simpson clonality was calculated by taking the square root of Simpson's diversity index across productive rearrangements. TCRdb holds this immuneACCESS table with in-frame rearrangements only. Some clones are missing; in checked studies, unresolved V genes explain under half, and the rest has no known cause. V and J calls and clone size are those listed in that table; D and trimming were worked out from the DNA. This sample holds about 100,000 clones; less than 90% were observed only once. The biggest ten clones account for about 1.8% of the sample.

Measured from the cysteine to the phenylalanine, the CDR3 is 15 residues long. Only the CDR3 portion is preserved as DNA: 45 bases, with reading frame beginning at the first base. The germline V gene (reference sequence) yields SEHNR for CDR1 and FQNEAQ for CDR2. V was cut back by 1 base and J by 5 bases, leaving a gap of 9 bases between them. A remark on this clone: Its antigen has not been determined. No quality values exist for individual bases; no much larger clone is one base distant.

The collaborating institutions used their own protocols to collect whole blood in K2EDTA tubes. For TCRbeta analysis, collaborators shipped samples in one of three forms: frozen whole blood, isolated PBMCs, or DNA extracted from either of those sample types. The TCR sequence derives from an elderly man with acute or convalescent COVID-19. Recombination joined TRBV7-9 with TRBJ1-6, with TRBD1 tentatively as D gene (5 bases match). Sequenced material: peripheral blood. The sequenced DNA is TGTGCCAGCAGCTTAGTAGGGGCGGATAATTCACCCCTCCACTTT. This sequence encodes CASSLVGADNSPLHF.